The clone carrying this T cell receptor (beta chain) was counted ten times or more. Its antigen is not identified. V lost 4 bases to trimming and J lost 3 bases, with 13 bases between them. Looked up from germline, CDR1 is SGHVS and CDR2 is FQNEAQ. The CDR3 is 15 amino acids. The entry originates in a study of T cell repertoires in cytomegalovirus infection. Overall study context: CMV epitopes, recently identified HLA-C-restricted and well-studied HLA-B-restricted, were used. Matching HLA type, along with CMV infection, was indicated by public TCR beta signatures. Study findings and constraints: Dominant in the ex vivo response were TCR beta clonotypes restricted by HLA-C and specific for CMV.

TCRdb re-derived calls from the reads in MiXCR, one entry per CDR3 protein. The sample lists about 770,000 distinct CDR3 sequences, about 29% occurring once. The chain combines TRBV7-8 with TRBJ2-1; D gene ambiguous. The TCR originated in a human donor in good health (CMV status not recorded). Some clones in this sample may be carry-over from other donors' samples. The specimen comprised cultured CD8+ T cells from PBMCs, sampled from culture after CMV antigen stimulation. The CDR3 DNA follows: TGTGCCAGCAGCTCCCAGACCGAAATCTACAATGAGCAGTTCTTC. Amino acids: CASSSQTEIYNEQFF.